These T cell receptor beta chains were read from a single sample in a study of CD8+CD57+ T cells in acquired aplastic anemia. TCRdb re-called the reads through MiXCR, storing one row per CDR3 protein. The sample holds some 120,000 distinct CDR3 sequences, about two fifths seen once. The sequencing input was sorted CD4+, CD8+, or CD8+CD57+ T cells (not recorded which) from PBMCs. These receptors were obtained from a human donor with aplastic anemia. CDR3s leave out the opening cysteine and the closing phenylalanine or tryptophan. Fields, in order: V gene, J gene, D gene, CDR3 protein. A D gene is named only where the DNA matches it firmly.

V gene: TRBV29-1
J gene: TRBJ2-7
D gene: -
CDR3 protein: SVEESYEQY

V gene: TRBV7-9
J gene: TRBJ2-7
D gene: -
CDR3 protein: ASSPAGQPYEQY

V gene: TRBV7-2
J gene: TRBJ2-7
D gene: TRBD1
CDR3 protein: ASSLGAGTGTYEQY

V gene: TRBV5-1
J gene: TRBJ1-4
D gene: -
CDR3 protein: ASQESATNEKLF

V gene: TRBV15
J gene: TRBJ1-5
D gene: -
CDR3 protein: ATSTSGNSNQPQH

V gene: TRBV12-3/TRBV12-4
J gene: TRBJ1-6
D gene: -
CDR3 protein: ASSLATAPLH

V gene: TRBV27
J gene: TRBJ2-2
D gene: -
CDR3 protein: ASSRSGAGELF

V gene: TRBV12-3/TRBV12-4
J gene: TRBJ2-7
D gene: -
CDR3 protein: ASSQSDPGLGSYEQY

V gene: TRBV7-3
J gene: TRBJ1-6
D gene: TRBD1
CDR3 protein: ASSLRAGQGLLGRSPLH

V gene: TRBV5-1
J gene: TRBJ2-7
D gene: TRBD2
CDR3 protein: ASSSGGGSGYEQY

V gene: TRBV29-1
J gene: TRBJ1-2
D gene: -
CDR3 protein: SVGRAGNT

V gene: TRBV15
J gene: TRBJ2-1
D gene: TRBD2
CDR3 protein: ATSRGRGGSGYEQF

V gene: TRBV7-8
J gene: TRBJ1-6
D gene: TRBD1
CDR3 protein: ASSLVGTGDSPLH

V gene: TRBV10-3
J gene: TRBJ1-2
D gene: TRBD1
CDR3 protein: AISEADRGVAGYT

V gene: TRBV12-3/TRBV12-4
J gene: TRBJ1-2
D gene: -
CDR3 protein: ASSLEEGNYGYT

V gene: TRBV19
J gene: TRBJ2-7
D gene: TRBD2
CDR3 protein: ASSLGLAGAAD

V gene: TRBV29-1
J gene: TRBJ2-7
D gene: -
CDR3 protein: SAVVADYEQY

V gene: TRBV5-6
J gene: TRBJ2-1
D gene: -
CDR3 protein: ASSLRGVRNNEQF

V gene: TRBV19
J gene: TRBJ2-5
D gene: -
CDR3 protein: ASSIAGQTETQY

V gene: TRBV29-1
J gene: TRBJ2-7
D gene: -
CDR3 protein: SPTGGSSYEQY

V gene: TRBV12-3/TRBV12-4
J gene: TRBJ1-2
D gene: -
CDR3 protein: ASSLDASYGYT

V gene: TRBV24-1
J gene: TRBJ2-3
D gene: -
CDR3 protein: ATSDLDTQY

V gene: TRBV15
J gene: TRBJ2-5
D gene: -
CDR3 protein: ATSRELPGRDGGTQY

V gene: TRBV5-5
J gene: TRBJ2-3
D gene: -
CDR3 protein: ASSPGPGMDTQY

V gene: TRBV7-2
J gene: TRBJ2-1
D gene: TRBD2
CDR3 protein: ASSLDPGGSYNEQF

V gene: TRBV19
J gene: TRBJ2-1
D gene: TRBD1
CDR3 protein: ASSIVQGAYEQF

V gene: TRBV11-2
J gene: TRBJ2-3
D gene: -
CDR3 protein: ASSLGRGGDTQY

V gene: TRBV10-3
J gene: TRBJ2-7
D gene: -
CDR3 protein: AINQESYEQY

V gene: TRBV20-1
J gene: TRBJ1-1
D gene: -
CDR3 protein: SAIPLSTEAF

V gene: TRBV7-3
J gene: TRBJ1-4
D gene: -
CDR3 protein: ASSFYRATNEKLF

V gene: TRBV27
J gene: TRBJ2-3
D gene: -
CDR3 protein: ASKRLAVSGDTQY

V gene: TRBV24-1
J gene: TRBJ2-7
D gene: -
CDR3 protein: ATSEPGGAYEQY

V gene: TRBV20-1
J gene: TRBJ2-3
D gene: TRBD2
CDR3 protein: SVGLAGTSTDTQY

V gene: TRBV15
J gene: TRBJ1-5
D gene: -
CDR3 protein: ATSRMDHRRETQH

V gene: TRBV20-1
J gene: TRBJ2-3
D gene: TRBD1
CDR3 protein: SAREAGGGNAQY

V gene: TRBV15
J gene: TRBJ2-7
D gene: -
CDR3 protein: ATSREGGFSYEQY

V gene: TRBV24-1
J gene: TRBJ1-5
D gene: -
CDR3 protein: ATSGFRLTSVGPQH

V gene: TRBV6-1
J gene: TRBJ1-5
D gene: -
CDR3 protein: ASRTTDNQPQH

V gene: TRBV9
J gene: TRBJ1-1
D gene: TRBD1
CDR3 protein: ASSVAGTGATF

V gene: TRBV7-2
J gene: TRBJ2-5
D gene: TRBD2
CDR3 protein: ASSLGPSGFDQETQY

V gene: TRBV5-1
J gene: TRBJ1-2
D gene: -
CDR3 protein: ASSQRGMIDYGYT